The rows below give T cell receptor beta chains drawn from one sample of a study of post-analysis software for immune sequencing data. TCRdb reprocessed the PCR reads via MiXCR and lists one record per CDR3 protein. This table holds hundreds of thousands of distinct CDR3 sequences, about 57% found once. The specimen was blood. These receptors all come from a girl aged 5 to 17 with multiple sclerosis. Each CDR3 is given with its conserved first and last residue. Fields, in order: D gene, clone size, V gene, J gene, CDR3 DNA, CDR3 protein. D genes are given only for firm matches. The size entry is marked missing in some rows and otherwise reads once, few, many or a size class.

>.|.|TRBV12-3/TRBV12-4|TRBJ2-1
TGTGCCAGCAGTTTAGGTGGGGGACATGAGCAGTTCTTC
CASSLGGGHEQFF
>.|.|TRBV20-1|TRBJ2-5
TGCAGTGCTAGAGATATCCGGGAGCCCGTCTCGGAACAAGAGACCCAGTACTTC
CSARDIREPVSEQETQYF
>.|.|TRBV5-1|TRBJ2-2
TGCGCCAGCAGTTCCTCGGGCAGACCGAACACCGGGGAGCTGTTTTTT
CASSSSGRPNTGELFF
>.|few|TRBV11-2|TRBJ2-5
TGTGCCAGCAGCTTAGAGGTGCAGTACTTC
CASSLEVQYF
>TRBD1|few|TRBV4-2|TRBJ2-1
TGTGCCAGCAGCCAAGTTGGGACAGGGGTAGGGAATGAGCAGTTCTTC
CASSQVGTGVGNEQFF
>TRBD2|.|TRBV25-1|TRBJ2-7
TGTGCCAGCAGCGATCTGGGCGGGGGGCTCTACGAGCAGTACTTC
CASSDLGGGLYEQYF
>.|.|TRBV5-1|TRBJ2-1
TGCGCCAGCACGGGGGCTAGCGGCTACAATGAGCAGTTCTTC
CASTGASGYNEQFF
>.|.|TRBV29-1|TRBJ2-7
TGCAGCGTTGGACGCCTCCCCGTTTCTGGCCGTCTGGAGCAGTACTTC
CSVGRLPVSGRLEQYF
>.|.|TRBV7-2|TRBJ2-7
TGTGCCAGCAGCTTTGCGGAGGACGAGCAGTACTTC
CASSFAEDEQYF
>TRBD2|.|TRBV29-1|TRBJ2-7
TGCAGCGTTGCAGCGGGATACACCTACGAGCAGTACTTC
CSVAAGYTYEQYF
>TRBD1|.|TRBV29-1|TRBJ2-1
TGCAGCGTTGACAGTGGGACAGGGGGCCTGAACAATGAGCAGTTCTTC
CSVDSGTGGLNNEQFF
>.|.|TRBV20-1|TRBJ2-5
TGCAGTGCTAGCACCCTTATCGGGAGAGAGGAGACCCAGTACTTC
CSASTLIGREETQYF
>TRBD1|few|TRBV5-1|TRBJ2-7
TGCGCCAGCAGCTTGGGGGACAGTGCCCCTTCCGAGCAGTACTTC
CASSLGDSAPSEQYF
>TRBD2|.|TRBV20-1|TRBJ2-1
TGCAGTGCTAGGGGACTAGCGGAGTTTTACAATGAGCAGTTCTTC
CSARGLAEFYNEQFF
>TRBD2|.|TRBV27|TRBJ2-7
TGTGCCAGCAGTCCCCTCCCGACTAGCGGATCCTACGAGCAGTACTTC
CASSPLPTSGSYEQYF
>TRBD1|.|TRBV12-3/TRBV12-4|TRBJ1-4
TGTGCCAGCAGCCTCGACAGGGGAGAACATAATGAAAAACTGTTTTTT
CASSLDRGEHNEKLFF
>.|.|TRBV20-1|TRBJ2-5
TGCAGTGCCTTGGCGAAGACCCAGTACTTC
CSALAKTQYF
>TRBD2|few|TRBV6-6|TRBJ2-7
TGTGCCAGCACGTCGGCGGGAGGACTCTACGAGCAGTACTTC
CASTSAGGLYEQYF
>TRBD1|few|TRBV5-1|TRBJ1-2
TGCGCCAGCAGCTTTGCTCAGGGGGCGCTTGGCTACACCTTC
CASSFAQGALGYTF
>.|once|TRBV7-3|TRBJ2-1
TGTGCCAGCAGCTTAAGGAATGACGGGGAGCAGTTCTTC
CASSLRNDGEQFF
>.|few|TRBV21-1|TRBJ2-7
TGTGCCAGCAGCAAAGATCTCGGTGGTCCCCGAGGGTACGAGCAGTACTTC
CASSKDLGGPRGYEQYF
>TRBD2|.|TRBV5-1|TRBJ2-3
TGCGCCAGCCATCCACAGACTAGCGGTGCCAGCACAGATACGCAGTATTTT
CASHPQTSGASTDTQYF
>.|.|TRBV6-4|TRBJ2-3
TGTGCCAGCAGTGAGTTGGGGGGCGGAACAGATACGCAGTATTTT
CASSELGGGTDTQYF
>.|.|TRBV12-3/TRBV12-4|TRBJ1-6
TGTGCCAGCAGTTTAAAGGGGTATAATTCACCCCTCCACTTT
CASSLKGYNSPLHF
>.|few|TRBV7-2|TRBJ2-5
TGTGCCAGCAGCTTGGTCGGGGGAGGAGCGATAGGCCAGTACTTC
CASSLVGGGAIGQYF
>.|.|TRBV11-3|TRBJ2-7
TGTGCCAGCAGCCTCGACAAAACCTACGAGCAGTACTTC
CASSLDKTYEQYF
>.|.|TRBV12-3/TRBV12-4|TRBJ2-1
TGTGCCAGCAGTTTAGGGCGGGGGCCCAACAATGAGCAGTTCTTC
CASSLGRGPNNEQFF
>TRBD1|.|TRBV5-1|TRBJ2-7
TGCGCCAGCAGCTTAAAAGGACAGGCATCCTACGAGCAGTACTTC
CASSLKGQASYEQYF
>.|.|TRBV29-1|TRBJ1-2
TGCAGCGTTGAACCTGGCTACACCTTC
CSVEPGYTF
>.|.|TRBV10-3|TRBJ1-2
TGTGCCATCAGTGAGTCGATTAGCTATGGCTACACCTTC
CAISESISYGYTF
>TRBD2|few|TRBV10-3|TRBJ2-1
TGTGCCATCAGTGAGTCGACTAGCGCGCTGAAAGATGAGCAGTTCTTC
CAISESTSALKDEQFF
>.|.|TRBV7-8|TRBJ2-1
TGTGCCAGCAGCTCGTCGGAGGGTGGCCTGAACAGTGAGCAGTTCTTC
CASSSSEGGLNSEQFF
>.|.|TRBV12-3/TRBV12-4|TRBJ1-1
TGTGCCAGCAGTTTCCGTCAGAATGCTGAAGCTTTCTTT
CASSFRQNAEAFF
>TRBD2|once|TRBV7-3|TRBJ2-7
TGTGCCAGCAGCTTGTCTGGGACTAGCGGGGAGCAGTACTTC
CASSLSGTSGEQYF